The rows below give T cell receptor beta chains drawn from one sample of a study of blood T cell repertoires in COVID-19. Generated by immunoSEQ multiplex PCR, the TCRdb table keeps only in-frame clones and is missing some. The table records 190,000 or so clones, around 83% of them present only once. Sequenced sample: peripheral blood. The source is a man aged 50-59 years with active or convalescent COVID-19. The CDR3 runs from the conserved cysteine through the conserved F or W. The D gene is left open where the match is weak. For some rows the clone size is stated as once, few or many, or as a class when expanded; others skip it.

J	D	V	size	CDR3	DNA
TRBJ2-1	.	TRBV27	.	CASSPTDPYYDEQFF	TGTGCCAGCAGCCCGACAGACCCTTACTACGATGAGCAGTTCTTC
TRBJ1-1	.	TRBV11-2	.	CASRKGSTQGAFF	TGTGCCAGCAGGAAGGGTTCAACTCAGGGGGCTTTCTTT
TRBJ1-3	.	TRBV7-8	once	CASSLSHSSGNTIYF	TGTGCCAGCAGCTTAAGTCACAGCTCTGGAAACACCATATATTTT
TRBJ2-1	.	TRBV28	.	CASRTFGGVSISYNEQFF	TGTGCCAGCAGGACCTTCGGCGGGGTATCCATCTCCTACAATGAGCAGTTCTTC
TRBJ2-3	TRBD1	TRBV6-4	.	CASRVQGSDTDTQYF	TGTGCCAGCAGGGTACAGGGGTCCGACACAGATACGCAGTATTTT
TRBJ2-7	.	TRBV5-1	.	CASSLDKTSYEQYF	TGCGCCAGCAGCTTGGACAAAACCTCCTACGAGCAGTACTTC
TRBJ1-6	TRBD1	TRBV30	.	CAWTPDPGQGSYNSPLHF	TGTGCCTGGACCCCCGACCCGGGACAGGGCTCCTATAATTCACCCCTCCACTTT
TRBJ1-5	.	TRBV19	.	CASSIGRGADQPQHF	TGTGCCAGTAGTATTGGCCGGGGAGCCGATCAGCCCCAGCATTTT
TRBJ2-7	.	TRBV18	.	CASSPGSGSSYEQYF	TGTGCCAGCTCACCGGGCAGCGGAAGCTCCTACGAGCAGTACTTC
TRBJ2-1	TRBD1	TRBV6-1	.	CASSASTGTGGLDEQFF	TGTGCCAGCAGTGCATCCACCGGGACAGGGGGCCTCGATGAGCAGTTCTTC
TRBJ1-6	TRBD1	TRBV10-3	.	CASSGQGTSPLHF	TGTGCCAGCTCGGGACAGGGGACCTCACCCCTCCACTTT
TRBJ1-4	.	TRBV18	.	CASSLSRVQGSGEKLFF	TGTGCCAGCTCACTCAGCAGGGTCCAGGGCAGTGGTGAAAAACTGTTTTTT
TRBJ1-1	.	TRBV19	once	CASRHTGFMNTEAFF	TGTGCCAGTAGGCACACAGGATTCATGAACACTGAAGCTTTCTTT
TRBJ2-3	.	TRBV24-1	once	CATSDFGRDTDTQYF	TGTGCCACCAGTGATTTCGGCAGGGACACAGATACGCAGTATTTT
TRBJ1-1	TRBD1	TRBV12-3/TRBV12-4	.	CASSAQTGEDAFF	TGTGCCAGCAGTGCCCAAACAGGGGAGGACGCTTTCTTT
TRBJ1-5	TRBD1	TRBV2	.	CASSGTGVGNQPQHF	TGTGCCAGCAGCGGGACAGGGGTAGGCAATCAGCCCCAGCATTTT
TRBJ1-2	TRBD1	TRBV4-3	.	CASSPGQGVSYGYTF	TGCGCCAGCAGCCCTGGACAGGGGGTTAGCTATGGCTACACCTTC
TRBJ2-2	.	TRBV7-7	.	CASSLRGTGELFF	TGTGCTAGCAGCTTACGAGGGACCGGGGAGCTGTTTTTT
TRBJ1-5	.	TRBV27	.	CASSLFAGREVQPQHF	TGTGCCAGCAGTTTATTCGCGGGGCGCGAGGTTCAGCCCCAGCATTTT
TRBJ1-5	TRBD1	TRBV2	.	CASIVDRAKNNQPQHF	TGTGCCAGCATCGTGGACAGGGCCAAAAACAATCAGCCCCAGCATTTT
TRBJ1-2	.	TRBV29-1	once	CSVLSRTDNYGYTF	TGCAGCGTTCTTTCCCGGACAGATAACTATGGCTACACCTTC
TRBJ1-1	.	TRBV7-6	.	CASSQEGKESGTEAFF	TGTGCCAGCAGCCAGGAGGGTAAAGAGTCAGGGACTGAAGCTTTCTTT
TRBJ1-5	.	TRBV7-9	few	CASSGKGKISNQPQHF	TGTGCCAGCAGCGGAAAGGGGAAGATTAGCAATCAGCCCCAGCATTTT
TRBJ1-1	.	TRBV7-2	.	CASSLALRGTEAFF	TGTGCCAGCAGCTTAGCGCTCAGGGGCACTGAAGCTTTCTTT
TRBJ1-6	TRBD1	TRBV28	.	CASLRDRANSPLHF	TGTGCCAGCTTAAGGGACAGAGCAAATTCACCCCTCCACTTT
TRBJ2-5	TRBD2	TRBV5-1	.	CASSSTSGEETQYF	TGCGCCAGCAGCTCTACTAGCGGGGAAGAGACCCAGTACTTC
TRBJ2-7	.	TRBV28	.	CASSQNDRLTYEQYF	TGTGCCAGCAGTCAAAATGACAGGTTGACCTACGAGCAGTACTTC
TRBJ1-4	.	TRBV9	few	CASSVSHGNEKLFF	TGTGCCAGCAGCGTAAGCCATGGTAATGAAAAACTGTTTTTT
TRBJ2-7	TRBD2	TRBV25-1	.	CASSELGAGTPYEQYF	TGTGCCAGCAGTGAATTAGGAGCGGGAACCCCCTACGAGCAGTACTTC
TRBJ2-2	.	TRBV19	.	CASSYDKRVIGELFF	TGTGCCAGTAGTTATGATAAGAGAGTGATCGGGGAGCTGTTTTTT
TRBJ2-3	TRBD2	TRBV6-5	few	CASSYLRGSTDTQYF	TGTGCCAGCAGTTACTTGCGGGGGAGCACAGATACGCAGTATTTT
TRBJ1-3	TRBD1	TRBV6-5	once	CASRGTGSSGNTIYF	TGTGCCAGCAGAGGGACAGGGAGCTCTGGAAACACCATATATTTT
TRBJ1-1	.	TRBV4-2	.	CASSQVAGNTEAFF	TGTGCCAGCAGCCAAGTGGCGGGGAACACTGAAGCTTTCTTT
TRBJ2-7	.	TRBV12-3/TRBV12-4	.	CASSLQGMGEQYF	TGTGCCAGCAGTTTACAGGGGATGGGGGAGCAGTACTTC
TRBJ2-1	TRBD1	TRBV18	.	CASSRREGQGYNEQFF	TGTGCCAGCTCACGAAGGGAGGGACAGGGTTACAATGAGCAGTTCTTC
TRBJ2-3	TRBD1	TRBV28	.	CASSLVRTGGTDTQYF	TGTGCCAGCAGTTTAGTAAGGACAGGGGGCACAGATACGCAGTATTTT
TRBJ2-1	TRBD1	TRBV29-1	.	CSVGQGAREQFF	TGCAGCGTCGGACAGGGGGCACGGGAGCAGTTCTTC
TRBJ2-3	TRBD2	TRBV19	once	CASGASGSTDTQYF	TGTGCCAGTGGGGCTAGCGGTAGCACAGATACGCAGTATTTT
TRBJ1-2	.	TRBV5-1	.	CASSSVAGTNYGYTF	TGCGCCAGCAGCTCTGTGGCAGGCACTAACTATGGCTACACCTTC
TRBJ2-5	TRBD1	TRBV19	.	CASSPSTGFQETQYF	TGTGCCAGTAGTCCTTCGACAGGGTTCCAAGAGACCCAGTACTTC
TRBJ2-2	.	TRBV28	.	CASSAGDRWTGELFF	TGTGCCAGCAGCGCGGGGGACAGGTGGACCGGGGAGCTGTTTTTT
TRBJ1-2	.	TRBV14	.	CASSPGVSYGYTF	TGTGCCAGCAGTCCGGGAGTGAGCTATGGCTACACCTTC
TRBJ1-3	.	TRBV6-5	.	CASNPDRTGNTIYF	TGTGCCAGCAATCCCGACAGGACTGGAAACACCATATATTTT
TRBJ1-1	TRBD1	TRBV27	.	CASSSLRGQRGTEAFF	TGTGCCAGCAGTTCCTTAAGGGGACAGAGAGGGACTGAAGCTTTCTTT
TRBJ1-6	.	TRBV10-3	.	CAISESGKRSNSPLHF	TGTGCCATCAGTGAGTCGGGGAAGCGGTCAAATTCACCCCTCCACTTT
TRBJ1-2	TRBD1	TRBV6-5	.	CASSRGTGPGYTF	TGTGCCAGCAGCCGTGGGACAGGGCCCGGCTACACCTTC
TRBJ2-7	TRBD2	TRBV6-6	once	CASSPTSGLSYEQYF	TGTGCCAGCAGCCCCACTAGCGGCCTCTCCTACGAGCAGTACTTC
TRBJ1-4	.	TRBV6-2/TRBV6-3	.	CASSTPYRSPNEKLFF	TGTGCCAGCAGTACCCCCTACAGGAGCCCTAATGAAAAACTGTTTTTT
TRBJ1-6	TRBD1	TRBV7-2	.	CASTQTGGRNYNSPLHF	TGTGCCAGCACCCAAACAGGGGGCCGCAACTATAATTCACCCCTCCACTTT
TRBJ2-3	.	TRBV6-5	.	CASSRTADSTDTQYF	TGTGCCAGCAGCCGGACAGCCGATAGCACAGATACGCAGTATTTT
TRBJ1-2	TRBD1	TRBV7-8	.	CASSSRTGDGYTF	TGTGCCAGCAGCTCGCGGACAGGGGATGGCTACACCTTC
TRBJ2-5	TRBD2	TRBV7-9	.	CASSPSGAKETQYF	TGTGCCAGCAGTCCAAGCGGGGCCAAAGAGACCCAGTACTTC